This T cell receptor (beta chain) was recorded in a study of CDR3 diversity in severe acne. TCRdb reprocessed the PCR reads via MiXCR and lists one record per CDR3 protein. The table lists around 91,000 distinct CDR3 sequences, 51% of them singletons. This CDR3 has 16 amino acids. In germline, CDR1 is MNHNS, CDR2 SASEGT. V is TRBV6-1 and J is TRBJ2-7, with 11 bases aligning to TRBD2. The J call may be incorrect, as the DNA end agrees better with TRBJ2-1. The receptor comes from a male donor in good health, without acne. The sample taken for sequencing was blood. The CDR3 here is CASSDSGRASQDEQFF. CDR3 DNA sequence: TGTGCCAGCAGTGATAGCGGGAGGGCCTCACAGGATGAGCAGTTCTTC.